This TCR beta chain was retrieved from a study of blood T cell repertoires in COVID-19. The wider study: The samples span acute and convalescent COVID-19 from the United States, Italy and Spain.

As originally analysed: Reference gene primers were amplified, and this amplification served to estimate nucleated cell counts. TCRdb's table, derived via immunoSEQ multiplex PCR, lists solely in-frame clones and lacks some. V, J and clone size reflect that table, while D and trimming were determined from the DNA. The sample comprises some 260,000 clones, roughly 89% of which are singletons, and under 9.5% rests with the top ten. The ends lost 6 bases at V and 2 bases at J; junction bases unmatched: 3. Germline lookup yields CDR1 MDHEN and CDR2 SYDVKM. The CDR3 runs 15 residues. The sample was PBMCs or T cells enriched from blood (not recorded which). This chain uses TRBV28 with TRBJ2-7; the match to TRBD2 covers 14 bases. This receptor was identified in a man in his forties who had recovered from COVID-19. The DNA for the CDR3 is TGTGCCAGCAGACCGACTAGCGGGGGGGCCTACGAGCAGTACTTC. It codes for CASRPTSGGAYEQYF.